Below, 3 T cell receptor beta chains from the same sample are listed, as sequenced in a study of blood T cell repertoires in COVID-19. This table comes from immunoSEQ multiplex PCR, and its TCRdb copy is limited to in-frame clones, with some not included. The table lists under 100,000 clones, around 87% of them singletons, with around 5% in the top ten. The specimen was peripheral blood. These receptors were taken from a man in his forties with acute or convalescent COVID-19.

The CDR3 is CASSLGFGGRRNYGYTF. CDR3 bases: TGTGCCAGCAGCTTAGGTTTCGGCGGCAGACGTAACTATGGCTACACCTTC. The gene calls are TRBV7-8 and TRBJ1-2; D is undetermined. With 1 base removed from V and 1 base from J, the gap between germline ends came to 16 bases. This CDR3 region has 17 residues. The V gene's germline CDR1 is SGHVS and CDR2 FQNEAQ. Using reference TRBV7-8 and TRBJ1-2 for the parts outside the CDR3, the full variable domain is GAGVSQSPRYKVAKRGQDVALRCDPISGHVSLFWYQQALGQGPEFLTYFQNEAQLDKSGLPSDRFFAERPEGSVSTLKIQRTQQEDSAVYLCASSLGFGGRRNYGYTFGSGTRLTVV.

This clone was observed once. The rearrangement links TRBV18 to TRBJ2-2, with 7 bases that match TRBD2. This CDR3 is built from 16 residues. With V trimmed by 8 bases and J by 5 bases, 14 bases remained unmatched. CDR1 KGHSH and CDR2 LQKENI come from the germline V gene. CDR3 DNA sequence: TGTGCCAGCCACTTAGCGGGTTCCCCTCGAACCGGGGAGCTGTTTTTT. Its protein product is CASHLAGSPRTGELFF.

The gene calls are TRBV6-6 and TRBJ1-5; no clear D. CDR1 MNHNY and CDR2 SVGAGI come from the germline V gene (reference sequence). The CDR3 runs 15 residues. V lost 2 bases to trimming and J lost 7 bases, with 15 bases between them. The CDR3 protein is CASSYEGREGQPQHF. The CDR3 nucleotides read TGTGCCAGCAGTTACGAGGGCCGCGAGGGACAGCCCCAGCATTTT.